This T cell receptor (beta chain) emerged from a study of PD-L1 blockade in urothelial cancer. Study-level results: When pretreatment blood TCR clonality was below the median, it predicted better survival.

Germline V gene sequence: CDR1 SGHNT, CDR2 YYREEE (reference sequence). Trimming removed 3 bases at V and 6 bases at J, with 12 bases between. The CDR3 runs to 13 residues. The time point denotes: pretreatment peripheral blood. Turning to this clone: Its antigen remains unknown.

Sequenced by immunoSEQ multiplex PCR; TCRdb stores in-frame clones only, minus some. The sample carries about 80,000 clones, 85% recorded once. The sequencing used PBMCs, collected around atezolizumab (anti-PD-L1) treatment. V is TRBV5-4 and J is TRBJ1-2; D gene unclear. The clonotype originates from a man in his forties with urothelial cancer. The CDR3, as DNA: TGTGCCAGCAGCTCCTCCAAGTTAGATGGCTACACCTTC. As protein: CASSSSKLDGYTF. The whole variable domain, filled in from reference TRBV5-4 and TRBJ1-2, reads ETGVTQSPTHLIKTRGQQVTLRCSSQSGHNTVSWYQQALGQGPQFIFQYYREEENGRGNFPPRFSGLQFPNYSSELNVNALELDDSALYLCASSSSKLDGYTFGSGTRLTVV.